Shown below are 30 T cell receptor beta chains from a single sample sequenced in a study of cytomegalovirus exposure and HLA in healthy donors. Primers for the PCR totalled 60 Vbeta and 13 Jbeta. TCRdb's copy holds only in-frame clones and misses some; the assay was immunoSEQ multiplex PCR. The repertoire has 150,000 to 200,000 clones, about 82% of them found once; the top ten carry under 3%. Material for sequencing was PBMCs. These receptors all stem from a woman aged 45-65 years in good health and CMV-seronegative.

V usage is TRBV7-2 and J usage is TRBJ2-5; D unresolved. Trimming left V 5 bases short and J 4 bases short, with 11 bases between. CDR1 is SGHTA, CDR2 FQGNSA, per germline. CDR3 length equals 13 residues. CDR3 sequence: CASSVGSGETQYF. The CDR3 nucleotides read TGTGCCAGCAGCGTTGGTTCCGGAGAGACCCAGTACTTC.

This sequence joins TRBV5-1 and TRBJ2-1; 8 bases fit TRBD2. The V and J ends lost 0 bases and 9 bases, in that order; junction bases with no gene match: 5. This CDR3 is built from 14 residues. From germline, CDR1 is SGHRS and CDR2 YFSETQ. The CDR3 region is CASSLAGGYSEQFF. Written as DNA, the CDR3 is TGCGCCAGCAGCTTGGCGGGAGGGTATAGTGAGCAGTTCTTC.

The V call is TRBV28, the J call TRBJ1-5; D remains ambiguous. The CDR3 loop spans 12 amino acids. Germline V gene lookup returns CDR1 MDHEN and CDR2 SYDVKM. V was shortened by 9 bases and J by 6 bases, with 12 bases between the two germline ends. The CDR3 region is CASRRASQPQHF. CDR3 DNA sequence: TGTGCCAGTCGGAGGGCGAGTCAGCCCCAGCATTTT.

The gene calls are TRBV28 and TRBJ2-7; weak D call: TRBD2 (6 bases). Germline V gene sequence: CDR1 MDHEN, CDR2 SYDVKM. CDR3 length: 13 amino acids. Trimming left V 9 bases short and J 7 bases short, with 19 bases between. CDR3 in amino acids: CASKRGGVGEQYF. The DNA of the CDR3 is TGTGCCAGTAAAAGGGGCGGGGTCGGGGAGCAGTACTTC.

The chain links TRBV4-3 to TRBJ2-2, with 7 nucleotides matching TRBD1. The CDR3 sequence is 17 residues long. The germline V gene encodes CDR1 LGHNA and CDR2 YSLEER. V lost 5 bases and J lost 4; bases outside the gene matches: 13. CDR3: CASSYSGRGPGTGELFF. CDR3 DNA sequence: TGCGCCAGCAGCTACTCGGGAAGGGGGCCTGGCACCGGGGAGCTGTTTTTT.

The chain couples TRBV28 to TRBJ1-2; TRBD1 is a possible D gene (5 bases). Trimming cost V 2 bases and J 4 bases, with 17 bases left between them. CDR1 and CDR2 from the germline V gene are MDHEN and SYDVKM. The CDR3 is 16 amino acids. The CDR3 here is CASSLSQGISLYGYTF. The CDR3, as DNA: TGTGCCAGCAGTTTAAGTCAGGGAATTTCCCTCTATGGCTACACCTTC.

The genes are TRBV11-2 and TRBJ2-7; D is ambiguous. Trimming stripped 3 bases from V and 1 base from J, with 4 bases between. Germline assignment: CDR1 SGHAT and CDR2 FQNNGV. The CDR3 is 12 amino acids. The CDR3 sequence is CASSLRSYEQYF. DNA for the CDR3: TGTGCCAGCAGCTTGCGGTCCTACGAGCAGTACTTC.

The gene calls are TRBV19 and TRBJ1-5; D gene unclear. The CDR3 runs 16 residues. V dropped 5 bases and J dropped 8 bases, with 22 bases sitting between them. CDR1 LNHDA and CDR2 SQIVND come from the germline V gene (reference sequence). The CDR3 DNA sequence: TGTGCCAGTAGTCTCCCGGCCGGACCTAGCATGAAGCCCCAGCATTTT. It yields the protein CASSLPAGPSMKPQHF.

This chain joins TRBV28 and TRBJ1-3, with TRBD1 as a possible D gene (6 bases). Germline lookup yields CDR1 MDHEN and CDR2 SYDVKM. This CDR3 has 16 amino acids. The ends were cut back, 0 bases at V and 4 bases at J, with 13 bases in the middle. The CDR3, as DNA: TGTGCCAGCAGTTTATGGGGGGGGCCGGGAGGAAACACCATATATTTT. The encoded protein is CASSLWGGPGGNTIYF.

CDR3 region: CASREWGQDYTNTEAFF. The CDR3 DNA is TGTGCCAGCAGGGAATGGGGACAGGACTATACGAACACTGAAGCTTTCTTT. V is TRBV6-1 and J is TRBJ1-1; TRBD1 agrees at 8 bases. The CDR3 loop spans 17 amino acids. Trimming removed 6 bases from V and 1 base from J; junction bases left unmatched: 13. CDR1 MNHNS and CDR2 SASEGT come from the germline V gene.

The genes are TRBV5-1 and TRBJ1-2; 8 bases fit TRBD1. Per the germline V gene, CDR1 is SGHRS and CDR2 is YFSETQ. This CDR3 region has 14 residues. Trimming removed 4 bases from V and 4 bases from J; junction bases left unmatched: 6. CDR3 residues: CASSKGQDIYGYTF. CDR3 sequence (DNA): TGCGCCAGCAGCAAGGGACAGGACATCTATGGCTACACCTTC.

V gene TRBV29-1 combines with J gene TRBJ2-3, with 9 bases that match TRBD2. Trimming at V came to 8 bases and at J to 5 bases, leaving 8 bases not matched to a gene. CDR3 size: 13 residues. Per the germline V gene, CDR1 is SQVTM and CDR2 is ANQGSEA. The CDR3 sequence is CSSGAGGGDTQYF. In DNA, the CDR3 is TGCAGCTCGGGTGCGGGAGGGGGAGATACGCAGTATTTT.

The chain combines TRBV7-6 with TRBJ2-1, with TRBD2 matching 13 bases. Germline V gene data show CDR1 as SGHVS and CDR2 as FNYEAQ. The ends lost 5 bases at V and 4 bases at J; junction bases unmatched: 2. This CDR3 is 15 amino acids long. CDR3: CASSRTSGGYNEQFF. CDR3 in DNA: TGTGCCAGCAGCCGGACTAGCGGGGGTTACAATGAGCAGTTCTTC.

The rearrangement joins TRBV2 to TRBJ2-7; 11 bases are shared with TRBD2. CDR1 is SNHLY and CDR2 is FYNNEI in the germline V gene. V was pared by 0 bases and J by 3 bases, with 7 bases of the junction left unmatched. This CDR3 is built from 17 residues. The CDR3 region has the DNA TGTGCCAGCAGTGAAGCCGGGACTAGCGGAGTCTTCTACGAGCAGTACTTC. Amino acid sequence: CASSEAGTSGVFYEQYF. Based on the CDR3 plus reference TRBV2 and TRBJ2-7, the full variable domain is EPEVTQTPSHQVTQMGQEVILRCVPISNHLYFYWYRQILGQKVEFLVSFYNNEISEKSEIFDDQFSVERPDGSNFTLKIRSTKLEDSAMYFCASSEAGTSGVFYEQYFGPGTRLTVT.

The DNA for the CDR3 is TGTGCCAGCAGTTCCGGGACAGGGCCGCTAAAGCAGTACTTC. It codes for CASSSGTGPLKQYF. The chain links TRBV27 to TRBJ2-7; 9 nucleotides match TRBD1. The CDR3 covers 14 residues. V trimming: 4 bases; J trimming: 8 bases; junction bases outside the gene matches: 9. The germline CDR1 and CDR2 sequences are MNHEY and SMNVEV (reference sequence).

This clone is a singleton in its sample. The chain carries TRBV12-5 and TRBJ2-3; TRBD2 agrees at 7 bases. The junction had 13 bases not matched to a gene; V was cut back by 4 bases and J by 3 bases. The CDR3 length is 17 residues. CDR1 is LGHNT, CDR2 FRNRAP, per germline. The CDR3 nucleotides read TGTGCTAGTGGTTCCTCTGTGAGTGGCGGGAGAACAGATACGCAGTATTTT. Translating gives CASGSSVSGGRTDTQYF.

This chain uses TRBV15 with TRBJ2-5; tentative D call: TRBD1 (5 bases). Germline assignment: CDR1 LNHNV and CDR2 YYDKDF (reference sequence). The ends were cut back, 0 bases at V and 5 bases at J, with 10 bases in the middle. This CDR3 contains 14 residues. CDR3 residues: CATSRDIGAETQYF. CDR3 bases: TGTGCCACCAGCAGAGATATAGGGGCGGAGACCCAGTACTTC.

The rearrangement joins TRBV21-1 to TRBJ1-5; the D call TRBD1 from the table was never checked on the DNA. TRBV21-1 corresponds to a pseudogene. The CDR3 has 19 residues. The CDR3, as DNA: TGTGCCAGCAGCAGTCCTACCAGGACAGCGGATCACTTCTTACGTGGCCAGCATTTT. Amino acids: CASSSPTRTADHFLRGQHF.

The chain recombines TRBV4-3 with TRBJ1-1; the D gene is possibly TRBD1 (5 bases). Germline V lookup: CDR1 LGHNA, CDR2 YSLEER. The CDR3 extends over 14 amino acids. V lost 1 base, J lost 4 bases, and 10 bases lay in between. CDR3 in amino acids: CASSQVLQVTEAFF. The DNA of the CDR3 is TGCGCCAGCAGCCAAGTCCTACAGGTCACTGAAGCTTTCTTT.

This chain connects TRBV7-2 to TRBJ1-2; D is uncertain. The ends were cut back, 3 bases at V and 8 bases at J, with 16 bases in the middle. In germline, CDR1 is SGHTA, CDR2 FQGNSA. The CDR3 loop spans 14 amino acids. For the CDR3, the DNA is TGTGCCAGCAGCTTTACCCGGCCTAGTAGCGGCTACACCTTC. It codes for CASSFTRPSSGYTF. The full variable domain, in which reference TRBV7-2 and TRBJ1-2 provide the parts outside the CDR3, is GAGVSQSPSNKVTEKGKDVELRCDPISGHTALYWYRQSLGQGLEFLIYFQGNSAPDKSGLPSDRFSAERTGGSVSTLTIQRTQQEDSAVYLCASSFTRPSSGYTFGSGTRLTVV.

J is TRBJ1-2 and V is TRBV6-1, with D tentatively TRBD1 (6 bases). Trimming removed 8 bases from V and 2 bases from J, with 12 bases in between. Looked up from germline, CDR1 is MNHNS and CDR2 is SASEGT. This CDR3 contains 13 residues. CDR3: CASGRGSNYGYTF. The CDR3 DNA is TGTGCCAGCGGCAGGGGCTCAAACTATGGCTACACCTTC.

V gene TRBV20-1 combines with J gene TRBJ2-5; tentative D call: TRBD2 (6 bases). This CDR3 region has 10 residues. Germline CDR1 and CDR2: DFQATT and SNEGSKA (reference sequence). Trimming removed 7 bases at V and 5 bases at J, with 8 bases between. The CDR3 sequence: CSVSGETQYF. The DNA for the CDR3 is TGCAGTGTAAGCGGGGAGACCCAGTACTTC.

This chain uses TRBV27 with TRBJ2-3; 7 bases are a match to TRBD2. V lost 0 bases and J lost 8; bases outside the gene matches: 5. This CDR3 has 14 residues. Germline V gene sequence: CDR1 MNHEY, CDR2 SMNVEV (reference sequence). DNA for the CDR3: TGTGCCAGCAGTTTATCGGGGGGGAAGGTTACGCAGTATTTT. Protein: CASSLSGGKVTQYF.

The chain is built from TRBV6-1 and TRBJ1-2, with 10 bases fitting TRBD1. V lost 6 bases and J lost 6; bases outside the gene matches: 7. The CDR3 runs 14 residues. Germline CDR1 MNHNS, CDR2 SASEGT. CDR3 protein: CASRFTGTGDGYTF. CDR3 DNA: TGTGCCAGCAGATTTACCGGGACAGGGGATGGCTACACCTTC.

The chain joins TRBV7-2 to TRBJ1-2; D gene uncertain. V was clipped by 5 bases and J by 5 bases, with 12 bases between them. Germline CDR1 SGHTA, CDR2 FQGNSA. There are 13 residues in the CDR3. This chain's CDR3 is CASSHTQAYGYTF. The CDR3 nucleotides read TGTGCCAGCAGCCATACCCAGGCTTATGGCTACACCTTC. Complete variable domain (other parts from reference TRBV7-2 and TRBJ1-2): GAGVSQSPSNKVTEKGKDVELRCDPISGHTALYWYRQSLGQGLEFLIYFQGNSAPDKSGLPSDRFSAERTGGSVSTLTIQRTQQEDSAVYLCASSHTQAYGYTFGSGTRLTVV.

J is TRBJ2-1 and V is TRBV4-2; TRBD1 aligns across 8 bases. The V gene end was trimmed by 0 bases and the J gene end by 7 bases; junction bases not matched to a gene: 2. From germline, CDR1 is LGHNA and CDR2 YNFKEQ. This CDR3 is built from 14 residues. CDR3 nucleotides: TGTGCCAGCAGCCAAGATACAGGGGGAAATGAGCAGTTCTTC. Translated, it gives CASSQDTGGNEQFF.

This sequence joins TRBV6-5 and TRBJ2-7, with a tentative D call TRBD1 (6 bases). From germline, CDR1 is MNHEY and CDR2 SVGAGI. The V end lost 2 bases, the J end lost 3 bases, and 14 bases lay between the germline ends. CDR3 length equals 15 residues. CDR3 loop: CASSYTTTGSYEQYF. The CDR3 nucleotides are TGTGCCAGCAGTTACACCACGACAGGAAGCTACGAGCAGTACTTC.

The chain is built from TRBV7-9 and TRBJ1-2, with 7 nucleotides matching TRBD1. The CDR3 contains 14 residues. Germline loops: CDR1 SEHNR, CDR2 FQNEAQ (reference sequence). Unmatched junction bases numbered 9, after V lost 5 bases and J lost 6 bases. CDR3 coding DNA: TGTGCCAGCAGCGAGACGACAGGGATCAATGGCTACACCTTC. Protein product: CASSETTGINGYTF.

The rearrangement uses TRBV28 and TRBJ2-7; weak D call: TRBD1 (5 bases). Trimming removed 2 bases at V and 4 bases at J, with 15 bases between. The CDR3 has 15 residues. Germline CDR1 and CDR2: MDHEN and SYDVKM. CDR3 bases: TGTGCCAGCAGTTTAAGGATCAGGGCCAAATACGAGCAGTACTTC. It is translated as CASSLRIRAKYEQYF.

This chain links TRBV5-1 with TRBJ2-1; perhaps TRBD1 as D (7 bases). Germline CDR1 SGHRS, CDR2 YFSETQ. V was clipped by 9 bases and J by 8 bases, with 24 bases between them. CDR3 length equals 15 residues. CDR3 sequence: CATTLGGQNEDEQFF. CDR3 coding DNA: TGCGCCACCACTCTCGGGGGACAGAACGAGGATGAGCAGTTCTTC.